The rows below give T cell receptor beta chains drawn from one sample of a study of blood T cells in healthy people across ages. TCRdb processed the 5' RACE reads anew with MiXCR; each CDR3 protein has one entry. The sample has around 800,000 distinct CDR3 sequences, 25% to 30% seen once; the top ten hold over 2.5%. These same data were also listed under a study on T cells of mothers and their children.

Sequencing was performed on blood. These receptors all come from a boy between 10 and 17 years old in good health. The CDR3 runs from the conserved cysteine through the conserved F or W. Each record gives: J gene, D gene, V gene, clone size, CDR3 DNA, CDR3 protein. A D gene is named only where the DNA matches it firmly. Expanded clones are given a class, and other clones once, few, many or no size at all.

>TRBJ2-7|TRBD1|TRBV29-1|.
TGCAGCGTTACGGGACAGGACTCCTACGAGCAGTACTTC
CSVTGQDSYEQYF
>TRBJ2-3|TRBD2|TRBV7-2|few
TGTGCCAGCAGCTTTCAGAGTCTAGCGGGAGGAAATACGCAGTATTTT
CASSFQSLAGGNTQYF
>TRBJ2-3|TRBD2|TRBV4-2|.
TGTGCCAGCAGCCAAGAGAACCAGCGGGGGGCCACAGATACGCAGTATTTT
CASSQENQRGATDTQYF
>TRBJ2-5|.|TRBV28|.
TGTGCCAGCACCCCGGGCTTCCGAGGAGAGACCCAGTACTTC
CASTPGFRGETQYF
>TRBJ1-4|TRBD1|TRBV6-6|few
TGTGCCAGCAAAGGGTTGGGGACAGGGGATGAAAAACTGTTTTTT
CASKGLGTGDEKLFF
>TRBJ2-4|.|TRBV6-6|.
TGTGCCTGCTCGGACGTGGGCATTCAGTACTTC
CACSDVGIQYF
>TRBJ2-2|TRBD1|TRBV5-1|.
TGCGCCAGCAGCTTGGAGGGGGCATCGAACACCGGGGAGCTGTTTTTT
CASSLEGASNTGELFF
>TRBJ2-1|.|TRBV7-3|.
TGTGCCAGCAGCTTAAAGGCGGGTTCGAGCTCCTACAATGAGCAGTTCTTC
CASSLKAGSSSYNEQFF
>TRBJ1-2|.|TRBV7-6|.
TGTGCCAGCAGCTTAGAAGTTGAGGGGGGCTACACCTTC
CASSLEVEGGYTF
>TRBJ1-2|.|TRBV18|.
TGTGCCAGCTCCCTACAGGATCTGTATGGCTACACCTTC
CASSLQDLYGYTF
>TRBJ2-5|TRBD2|TRBV5-1|.
TGCGCCAGCAGCTTGGATGGTAGCGGGGGGGCCAGGTACTTC
CASSLDGSGGARYF
>TRBJ2-4|TRBD2|TRBV12-3/TRBV12-4|.
TGTGCCAGCAGTCCCTATTTTGCGGGGGGAAAAAACATTCAGTACTTC
CASSPYFAGGKNIQYF
>TRBJ1-2|.|TRBV25-1|few
TGTGCCAGCAGTGAGGGGGACCTTGGCTATGGCTACACCTTC
CASSEGDLGYGYTF
>TRBJ2-4|.|TRBV5-6|few
TGTGCCAGCAGCCCACAGACTAGTGGGAACATTCAGTACTTC
CASSPQTSGNIQYF
>TRBJ2-7|TRBD2|TRBV20-1|.
TGCAGTGCCAATAGCGGGGTTGGGTCCTACGAGCAGTACTTC
CSANSGVGSYEQYF
>TRBJ1-1|.|TRBV27|.
TGTGCCAGCAGTTCAAGGACCTTAAGCTCTACCACTGAAGCTTTCTTT
CASSSRTLSSTTEAFF
>TRBJ2-5|.|TRBV4-1|few
TGCGCCAGCAGCCAAGAGCGGCGGGGAGAGACCCAGTACTTC
CASSQERRGETQYF
>TRBJ1-2|.|TRBV6-5|.
TGTGCCAGCAGTGACTTACTTAGGAACACCTATGGCTACACCTTC
CASSDLLRNTYGYTF
>TRBJ1-4|TRBD1|TRBV5-1|.
TGCGCCAGCAGCTTGCCCACAGGGGAAACTAATGAAAAACTGTTTTTT
CASSLPTGETNEKLFF
>TRBJ1-5|.|TRBV9|few
TGTGCCAGCAGCGGTACAGGCATCAATCAGCCCCAGCATTTT
CASSGTGINQPQHF
>TRBJ2-6|.|TRBV6-5|.
TGTGCCAGCAGTTACTCGTTTCCCGGGGCCAACGTCCTGACTTTC
CASSYSFPGANVLTF
>TRBJ1-6|.|TRBV27|.
TGTGCCAGCAGTTATGGGGGGGATAATTCACCCCTCCACTTT
CASSYGGDNSPLHF
>TRBJ2-1|.|TRBV2|.
TGTGCCAGCAGTGGAAACAGGGTGGCACCGTACAATGAGCAGTTCTTC
CASSGNRVAPYNEQFF
>TRBJ2-1|TRBD2|TRBV2|few
TGTGCCAGCAACCAACTAGCGGGTGAGCAGTTCTTC
CASNQLAGEQFF
>TRBJ2-7|.|TRBV6-5|few
TGTGCCAGCAGTAATAGGGGCTCCTACGAGCAGTACTTC
CASSNRGSYEQYF
>TRBJ1-2|.|TRBV7-9|.
TGTGCCACCCAGAAAGGGGGGGCTAACTATGGCTACACCTTC
CATQKGGANYGYTF